These 30 T cell receptor beta chains came from one sample sequenced in a study of cytomegalovirus exposure and HLA in healthy donors. Primers for the PCR totalled 60 Vbeta and 13 Jbeta. The table came from immunoSEQ multiplex PCR; TCRdb's copy has only in-frame clones and leaves some out. The top ten hold roughly 3.3% of the sample, which has around 100,000 clones, approximately 66% seen once. Sequencing used PBMCs. The receptors here all came from a woman between 45 and 65 years old in good health and CMV-seronegative.

The chain links TRBV28 to TRBJ1-1; a possible D gene is TRBD1 (6 bases). Per the germline V gene, CDR1 is MDHEN and CDR2 is SYDVKM. Trimming cost V 8 bases and J 1 base, with 17 bases left between them. The CDR3 contains 15 residues. The CDR3, as DNA: TGTGCCAGCCAAACCGTGGGACACCAGAACACTGAAGCTTTCTTT. Translation: CASQTVGHQNTEAFF.

In regard to this clone: The same CDR3 also results from other DNA sequences found in this sample. The genes are TRBV5-1 and TRBJ2-7; no clear D gene. Trimming stripped 0 bases from V and 0 bases from J, with 4 bases between. CDR3 length: 13 residues. From germline, CDR1 is SGHRS and CDR2 YFSETQ. The DNA for the CDR3 is TGCGCCAGCAGCTTGGACGGCTCCTACGAGCAGTACTTC. Translation gives CASSLDGSYEQYF.

This CDR3 is CASSQGTGGEKLFF. The CDR3 region has the DNA TGTGCCAGCAGCCAAGGGACAGGGGGTGAAAAACTGTTTTTT. V is TRBV9 and J is TRBJ1-4; 11 nucleotides agree with TRBD1. V lost 4 bases to trimming and J lost 7 bases; unmatched junction nucleotides: 3. The CDR3 is 14 amino acids. The germline V gene encodes CDR1 SGDLS and CDR2 YYNGEE.

This chain uses TRBV7-2 with TRBJ1-5, with 8 bases identical to TRBD1. This CDR3 has 16 residues. Germline V CDR1 and CDR2: SGHTA, FQGNSA. The junction had 7 bases not matched to a gene; V was cut back by 2 bases and J by 4 bases. CDR3: CASSLTRTGPNQPQHF. DNA of the CDR3: TGTGCCAGCAGCTTAACAAGGACAGGGCCTAATCAGCCCCAGCATTTT.

The chain recombines TRBV11-2 with TRBJ2-5, with TRBD2 matching 7 bases. With V trimmed by 6 bases and J by 3 bases, 19 bases remained unmatched. The V gene's germline CDR1 is SGHAT and CDR2 FQNNGV. The CDR3 loop spans 18 amino acids. The CDR3 DNA is TGTGCCAGCAGTTTTACCTCTTTATCTCTAGCGGCCGAAGAGACCCAGTACTTC. Its protein is CASSFTSLSLAAEETQYF.

The chain is built from TRBV5-5 and TRBJ1-1; no reliable D call. The CDR3 loop spans 12 amino acids. The germline gives CDR1 SGHKS, CDR2 YYEKEE (reference sequence). Trimming left V 1 base short and J 8 bases short, with 9 bases between. CDR3 sequence reads: CASSLPDLEAFF. As DNA, the CDR3 is TGTGCCAGCAGCTTGCCTGACTTGGAAGCTTTCTTT.

In this sample, this clone turned up once. This chain connects TRBV14 to TRBJ2-5; tentatively, D is TRBD2 (5 bases). Trimming shortened V by 0 bases and J by 1 base, and 6 bases separated the two germline ends. Germline-derived CDR1 and CDR2 are SGHDN and FVKESK. The CDR3 loop spans 14 amino acids. The CDR3 nucleotides read TGTGCCAGCAGCCAAGAGCTAGCCCAAGAGACCCAGTACTTC. Translation: CASSQELAQETQYF.

The chain carries TRBV5-4 and TRBJ2-1; 15 nucleotides line up with TRBD2. The ends lost 0 bases at V and 7 bases at J; junction bases unmatched: 2. Germline values: CDR1 SGHNT, CDR2 YYREEE (reference sequence). The CDR3 sequence is 16 residues long. The DNA for the CDR3 is TGTGCCAGCAGCTTGGGAGGGACTAGCGGGAGGAATGAGCAGTTCTTC. As protein: CASSLGGTSGRNEQFF.

This clone was seen once. This chain uses TRBV27 with TRBJ2-7, with D tentatively TRBD2 (5 bases). This CDR3 region has 14 residues. The V end was cut by 5 bases, the J end by 2 bases, with 13 bases between. Germline CDR1 is MNHEY and CDR2 is SMNVEV (reference sequence). This CDR3 is CASSILLGPYEQYF. Here the CDR3 DNA reads TGTGCCAGCAGTATATTACTAGGACCCTACGAGCAGTACTTC.

The chain couples TRBV4-3 to TRBJ2-1; 10 positions agree with TRBD2. The CDR3 is 15 residues long. V was pared by 1 base and J by 4 bases, with 1 base of the junction left unmatched. CDR1 and CDR2 from the germline V gene are LGHNA and YSLEER. CDR3 sequence reads: CASSQGTSGYNEQFF. The CDR3, as DNA: TGCGCCAGCAGCCAAGGGACTAGCGGATACAATGAGCAGTTCTTC.

The chain joins TRBV6-5 to TRBJ2-7, with D perhaps matching TRBD2 (5 bases). This CDR3 spans 14 amino acids. Germline CDR1 MNHEY, CDR2 SVGAGI. V lost 6 bases to trimming and J lost 3 bases, with 15 bases between them. The CDR3 coding sequence is TGTGCCAGCAGCCTGGTCGGGGTAAACTACGAGCAGTACTTC. Translated: CASSLVGVNYEQYF.

J is TRBJ2-7 and V is TRBV27, with a tentative D call TRBD1 (6 bases). Trimming pared 0 bases from V and 4 bases from J, leaving 16 bases between. The CDR3 covers 16 residues. The germline V gene encodes CDR1 MNHEY and CDR2 SMNVEV (reference sequence). The CDR3 region has the DNA TGTGCCAGCAGTTTATCCCTACAGACAGGTTTTTACGAGCAGTACTTC. It is translated as CASSLSLQTGFYEQYF.

The rearrangement joins TRBV19 to TRBJ2-1; a weak D match, TRBD1 (5 bases). CDR3 size: 12 residues. Trimming took 7 bases from V and 13 from J, leaving 17 bases between them. Germline lookup yields CDR1 LNHDA and CDR2 SQIVND (reference sequence). The CDR3 here is CASMRTTGDQFF. CDR3 nucleotide sequence: TGTGCCAGTATGAGGACCACAGGTGATCAGTTCTTC. The whole variable domain, remainder taken from reference TRBV19 and TRBJ2-1, is DGGITQSPKYLFRKEGQNVTLSCEQNLNHDAMYWYRQDPGQGLRLIYYSQIVNDFQKGDIAEGYSVSREKKESFPLTVTSAQKNPTAFYLCASMRTTGDQFFGPGTRLTVL.

In nucleotides, the CDR3 is TGCGCCAGCAGCCAGCCGCGGACTAGCGGGGGGGATGAGCAGTTCTTC. Its translation: CASSQPRTSGGDEQFF. The chain recombines TRBV4-1 with TRBJ2-1, with 15 nucleotides matching TRBD2. This CDR3 region has 16 residues. With V trimmed by 3 bases and J by 8 bases, 5 bases remained unmatched. The germline V gene encodes CDR1 MGHRA and CDR2 YSYEKL.

Only a few counts were recorded for this clone. This chain connects TRBV9 to TRBJ2-1, with 15 bases that match TRBD2. V shed 4 bases, J shed 9 bases, and the junction held 8 bases outside the gene matches. Per the germline V gene, CDR1 is SGDLS and CDR2 is YYNGEE. The length of the CDR3 is 16 residues. The CDR3 region has the DNA TGTGCCAGCAGCTATTGGACTAGCGGGAGGGCCGGTGAGCAGTTCTTC. Amino acids: CASSYWTSGRAGEQFF.

The chain recombines TRBV4-2 with TRBJ1-6; 7 positions match TRBD1. CDR3 length equals 15 residues. From germline, CDR1 is LGHNA and CDR2 YNFKEQ. The V segment lost 5 bases and the J segment 8 bases; nucleotides outside the gene matches: 9. The CDR3 is CASSVRQGRDSPLHF. In DNA form, the CDR3 reads TGTGCCAGCAGCGTACGACAGGGTAGGGATTCACCCCTCCACTTT.

This sequence joins TRBV27 and TRBJ1-1, with D perhaps TRBD1 (6 bases). The CDR3 extends over 18 amino acids. With 3 bases removed from V and 1 base from J, the gap between germline ends came to 21 bases. Germline-derived CDR1 and CDR2 are MNHEY and SMNVEV (reference sequence). The CDR3 spells CASSFTPPGLGANTEAFF. CDR3 coding DNA: TGTGCCAGCAGTTTTACCCCCCCGGGTCTGGGGGCGAACACTGAAGCTTTCTTT.

The table lists this clone with a few counts. The chain combines TRBV6-4 with TRBJ1-1; a weak D match, TRBD1 (5 bases). The CDR3 contains 13 residues. CDR1 is MRHNA and CDR2 is SNTAGT in the germline V gene. V lost 10 bases to trimming and J lost 5 bases, with 17 bases between them. The DNA for the CDR3 is TGTGCCACCCGTAATCAGGGTCGGACTGAAGCTTTCTTT. Translation: CATRNQGRTEAFF.

This clone was observed a few times. This rearrangement joins TRBV5-6 to TRBJ2-2; 14 bases match TRBD2. Germline trimming cut 3 bases from V and 11 bases from J; bases unmatched to any gene: 6. There are 15 residues in the CDR3. Per the germline V gene, CDR1 is SGHDT and CDR2 is YYEEEE. The CDR3 nucleotides read TGTGCCAGCAGCTGGTGGGGGACTAGCGGGAGCGAGCTGTTTTTT. Translation gives CASSWWGTSGSELFF.

The chain has TRBV15 and TRBJ2-1; 7 bases match TRBD2. J was trimmed by 0 bases and V by 11 bases; bases with no gene match: 7. The CDR3 consists of 14 residues. Germline CDR1 reads LNHNV; CDR2 reads YYDKDF (reference sequence). CDR3 sequence (DNA): TGTGCCGTAAAAAGCGGGGACTCCTACAATGAGCAGTTCTTC. Its translation is CAVKSGDSYNEQFF.

This rearrangement joins TRBV5-1 to TRBJ2-7; 10 bases are a match to TRBD2. The CDR3 length is 13 residues. The germline V gene encodes CDR1 SGHRS and CDR2 YFSETQ. The V gene end was trimmed by 6 bases and the J gene end by 5 bases; junction bases not matched to a gene: 5. CDR3 bases: TGCGCCAGCAAAATCGGGACTAGCGACGAGCAGTACTTC. This encodes CASKIGTSDEQYF.

DNA of the CDR3: TGCGCCAGCAGCCAACGCCTGACAGGGTTGCATGGCTACACCTTC. Translating gives CASSQRLTGLHGYTF. The chain has TRBV4-3 and TRBJ1-2, with 7 bases aligning to TRBD1. J was trimmed by 6 bases and V by 2 bases; bases with no gene match: 9. Looked up from germline, CDR1 is LGHNA and CDR2 is YSLEER. The CDR3 has 15 amino acids.

This clone turned up a few times. One end of the junction varies from germline; a read error may be responsible. The chain joins TRBV7-7 to TRBJ2-1; D may be TRBD2 (5 bases). The CDR3 is made up of 18 amino acids. Germline-derived CDR1 and CDR2 are SSHAT and FNYEAQ (reference sequence). The CDR3 DNA is TGTGCTAGCAGCTCTCAGCCCTCGGGGTTTGGAAACTACAATGAGCAGTTCTTC. It translates to CASSSQPSGFGNYNEQFF.

The V and J genes are TRBV6-5 and TRBJ1-2; 7 bases are a match to TRBD1. Germline CDR1 is MNHEY and CDR2 is SVGAGI. This CDR3 comprises 14 residues. The J segment lost 4 bases and the V segment lost 5 bases, leaving 7 bases of the junction unmatched. CDR3 sequence reads: CASSDRDPLYGYTF. CDR3 nucleotide sequence: TGTGCCAGCAGTGACAGGGACCCCCTCTATGGCTACACCTTC.

V gene TRBV18 combines with J gene TRBJ1-4; 8 bases line up with TRBD1. The CDR3 is 13 residues long. The germline gives CDR1 KGHSH, CDR2 LQKENI. V trimming: 4 bases; J trimming: 5 bases; junction bases outside the gene matches: 0. CDR3 sequence: CASSRDRNEKLFF. Written as DNA, the CDR3 is TGTGCCAGCTCACGGGACAGGAATGAAAAACTGTTTTTT.

This clone was seen just once. CDR3 sequence: CASSSGQEEYEQYF. DNA for the CDR3: TGTGCCAGCAGCTCGGGACAGGAGGAATACGAGCAGTACTTC. The rearrangement uses TRBV21-1 and TRBJ2-7; TRBD1, the D gene given by the table, was not confirmed from the DNA. TRBV21-1 is reported as a pseudogene. The CDR3 is made up of 14 amino acids.

V and J are TRBV6-5 and TRBJ2-7; 9 bases are a match to TRBD1. This CDR3 spans 16 amino acids. The trim removed 0 bases at V and 0 bases at J, leaving 3 bases unmatched. CDR1 MNHEY and CDR2 SVGAGI come from the germline V gene. CDR3 sequence reads: CASSYSGTGPSYEQYF. CDR3 nucleotide sequence: TGTGCCAGCAGTTACTCAGGGACAGGGCCCTCCTACGAGCAGTACTTC.

The table lists this clone with a few counts. The chain couples TRBV28 to TRBJ1-2; a possible D gene is TRBD1 (5 bases). V lost 3 bases and J lost 4, with 18 bases in between. The CDR3 runs 16 residues. The germline gives CDR1 MDHEN, CDR2 SYDVKM. The CDR3 nucleotides read TGTGCCAGCAGTTTCGGGCTAGGGGTTCAGAGCTATGGCTACACCTTC. Translation: CASSFGLGVQSYGYTF.

The CDR3 loop is CASSQGRFSNQPQHF. CDR3 coding DNA: TGCGCCAGCAGCCAAGGGAGGTTTAGCAATCAGCCCCAGCATTTT. This rearrangement joins TRBV4-1 to TRBJ1-5; D not certain. Germline V gene lookup returns CDR1 MGHRA and CDR2 YSYEKL. The CDR3 is 15 residues long. V was cut by 1 base and J by 0 bases, with 7 bases left in between.

The gene calls are TRBV5-1 and TRBJ2-4; D perhaps matches TRBD1 (5 bases). Germline CDR1 is SGHRS and CDR2 is YFSETQ. The germline V and J ends were trimmed by 1 base and 9 bases, with 14 bases remaining between them. This CDR3 region has 14 residues. The CDR3 protein is CASSLLGQGSIQYF. For the CDR3, the DNA is TGCGCCAGCAGCTTGTTAGGGCAGGGAAGCATTCAGTACTTC.